What follows are 24 T cell receptor beta chains derived from one specimen sequenced in a study of blood T cell repertoires in COVID-19. TCRdb keeps only in-frame clones here, not all; method: immunoSEQ multiplex PCR. The sample carries 250,000 to 300,000 clones, 81% recorded once. Sequences were obtained from peripheral blood. These receptors originate from a woman aged 55-75 years with active or convalescent COVID-19.

The chain couples TRBV3-1 (or the pseudogene TRBV3-2) to TRBJ2-6; no firm D call. Germline-derived CDR1 and CDR2 are LGHDT and YNNKEL (reference sequence). The CDR3 is 18 residues long. Trimming took 0 bases from V and 4 from J, leaving 16 bases between them. The CDR3 loop is CASSQDGGRLSGANVLTF. DNA for the CDR3: TGTGCCAGCAGCCAAGATGGTGGCCGTCTTTCCGGGGCCAACGTCCTGACTTTC.

J is TRBJ1-3 and V is TRBV5-4, with D possibly TRBD1 on 6 matching bases. Germline V gene sequence: CDR1 SGHNT, CDR2 YYREEE (reference sequence). The CDR3 runs 14 residues. V shed 2 bases and J shed 6 bases, with 12 bases lying between them. CDR3 sequence reads: CASSLQGVENTIYF. The CDR3 nucleotides read TGTGCCAGCAGCTTACAGGGTGTTGAAAACACCATATATTTT.

The chain combines TRBV4-1 with TRBJ2-1; TRBD2 aligns across 10 bases. Germline lookup yields CDR1 MGHRA and CDR2 YSYEKL. Germline trimming cut 0 bases from V and 10 bases from J; bases unmatched to any gene: 9. CDR3 length: 16 residues. The CDR3 loop reads CASSQEPLAGVGEQFF. In DNA, the CDR3 is TGCGCCAGCAGCCAAGAACCCCTAGCGGGGGTTGGGGAGCAGTTCTTC.

In regard to this clone: In the same sample, other DNA sequences code for this CDR3. The chain uses TRBV19 and TRBJ1-2; D possibly corresponds to TRBD1 (6 bases). Trimming stripped 6 bases from V and 5 bases from J, with 10 bases between. The CDR3 runs to 12 residues. CDR1 and CDR2 from the germline V gene are LNHDA and SQIVND (reference sequence). The CDR3 protein is CASSLTGYGYTF. DNA of the CDR3: TGTGCCAGTAGCTTGACAGGTTATGGCTACACCTTC.

CDR3 bases: TGTGCCAGCAGCCCTACCTCGGGACAGATTGCCGGGGAGCTGTTTTTT. This sequence encodes CASSPTSGQIAGELFF. This rearrangement joins TRBV5-4 to TRBJ2-2; 7 bases match TRBD1. This CDR3 spans 16 amino acids. The junction had 12 bases not matched to a gene; V was cut back by 4 bases and J by 6 bases. Germline CDR1 and CDR2: SGHNT and YYREEE (reference sequence).

This clone was counted once. The V and J genes are TRBV6-5 and TRBJ2-7, with D possibly TRBD2 on 6 matching bases. V gave up 7 bases and J gave up 0 bases, with 10 bases separating them. Per the germline V gene, CDR1 is MNHEY and CDR2 is SVGAGI. The CDR3 has 13 residues. The chain's CDR3 is CASNAGTSYEQYF. The CDR3 DNA reads TGTGCCAGCAACGCGGGGACCTCCTACGAGCAGTACTTC.

The gene calls are TRBV5-4 and TRBJ2-7, with TRBD2 as a possible D gene (7 bases). V was pared by 1 base and J by 1 base, with 18 bases between. The CDR3 covers 17 residues. Germline CDR1 is SGHNT and CDR2 is YYREEE (reference sequence). CDR3: CASSLRSGTSKSYEQYF. In nucleotides, the CDR3 is TGTGCCAGCAGCTTGAGAAGCGGGACATCCAAATCCTACGAGCAGTACTTC.

This chain joins TRBV21-1 and TRBJ2-5; TRBD2 is the table's D call and was not checked against the DNA. TRBV21-1 is deemed a pseudogene. The length of the CDR3 is 17 residues. CDR3 residues: CASSKGGGYFYQETQYF. In nucleotides, the CDR3 is TGTGCCAGCAGCAAAGGTGGGGGGTACTTCTACCAAGAGACCCAGTACTTC.

The gene calls are TRBV28 and TRBJ1-1; D uncertain. This CDR3 has 12 residues. Deletions cut 2 bases from V and 4 bases from J, with 5 bases between. The germline CDR1 and CDR2 sequences are MDHEN and SYDVKM. DNA of the CDR3: TGTGCCAGCAGTTTAACAGTCACTGAAGCTTTCTTT. The encoded protein is CASSLTVTEAFF.

The V call is TRBV19, the J call TRBJ1-2; unclear D gene. Germline loops: CDR1 LNHDA, CDR2 SQIVND (reference sequence). V was trimmed by 2 bases and J by 4 bases, leaving 11 bases between them. CDR3 length: 14 amino acids. CDR3 nucleotides: TGTGCCAGTAGTATAAACGGAGTTATCTATGGCTACACCTTC. Protein: CASSINGVIYGYTF.

The chain couples TRBV28 to TRBJ1-5; 10 bases agree with TRBD1. J gave up 1 base and V 6 bases, and 3 bases lay outside the gene matches. This CDR3 is built from 15 residues. Germline CDR1 and CDR2: MDHEN and SYDVKM. The CDR3 DNA is TGTGCCAGCAGATCGGGACAGGGGAGCAATCAGCCCCAGCATTTT. This gives the protein CASRSGQGSNQPQHF.

The chain carries TRBV2 and TRBJ1-2; 7 bases are a match to TRBD1. V gave up 4 bases and J gave up 1 base; unmatched junction bases: 3. The CDR3 is 14 residues long. From germline, CDR1 is SNHLY and CDR2 FYNNEI. The CDR3 loop is CASSGDSLNYGYTF. The CDR3 DNA reads TGTGCCAGCAGTGGGGACAGCCTTAACTATGGCTACACCTTC.

This rearrangement joins TRBV7-9 to TRBJ2-1; 10 nucleotides match TRBD2. Germline V lookup: CDR1 SEHNR, CDR2 FQNEAQ (reference sequence). V shed 10 bases, J shed 6 bases, and the junction held 9 bases outside the gene matches. The CDR3 length is 14 residues. CDR3 in DNA: TGTGCCACCACTAGCGGGGCCGCTCTCAATGAGCAGTTCTTC. It encodes CATTSGAALNEQFF.

The chain links TRBV3-1 (or the pseudogene TRBV3-2) to TRBJ2-7; 9 nucleotides agree with TRBD2. V lost 0 bases, J lost 0 bases, and 12 bases stayed unmatched. Germline CDR1 and CDR2: LGHDT and YNNKEL (reference sequence). The CDR3 runs to 19 residues. CDR3 DNA sequence: TGTGCCAGCAGCCAAGAGCTGGTCGGCGGGGGGGCCATCTCCTACGAGCAGTACTTC. This translates into CASSQELVGGGAISYEQYF.

The genes are TRBV7-6 and TRBJ2-5; TRBD1 agrees at 7 bases. The CDR3 runs to 18 residues. Losses at the gene ends were 4 bases for V and 2 bases for J; bases not matched to a gene: 16. Germline V gene sequence: CDR1 SGHVS, CDR2 FNYEAQ. The chain's CDR3 is CASSSNYPTRDRQETQYF. The CDR3 nucleotides are TGTGCCAGCAGCTCCAATTATCCGACCCGGGACAGACAAGAGACCCAGTACTTC.

This chain links TRBV7-8 with TRBJ1-2; 7 positions match TRBD1. Germline lookup yields CDR1 SGHVS and CDR2 FQNEAQ. CDR3 length: 15 amino acids. J was trimmed by 2 bases and V by 1 base; bases with no gene match: 4. In DNA form, the CDR3 reads TGTGCCAGCAGCTTAGACAGGGGTATCAACTATGGCTACACCTTC. Encoded protein: CASSLDRGINYGYTF.

The chain combines TRBV5-1 with TRBJ2-2; D is undetermined. From germline, CDR1 is SGHRS and CDR2 YFSETQ. This CDR3 has 15 amino acids. Trimming removed 0 bases at V and 3 bases at J, with 9 bases between. The chain's CDR3 is CASSLAGYDTGELFF. As DNA, the CDR3 is TGCGCCAGCAGCTTGGCCGGGTACGACACCGGGGAGCTGTTTTTT.

This sequence joins TRBV5-1 and TRBJ2-2; 8 bases match TRBD1. V lost 5 bases to trimming and J lost 0 bases; unmatched junction nucleotides: 3. This CDR3 is 15 amino acids long. Germline V CDR1 and CDR2: SGHRS, YFSETQ. CDR3: CASRPTGANTGELFF. In nucleotides, the CDR3 is TGCGCCAGCAGGCCGACAGGGGCGAACACCGGGGAGCTGTTTTTT. Together with reference TRBV5-1 and TRBJ2-2, the CDR3 gives the full variable domain: KAGVTQTPRYLIKTRGQQVTLSCSPISGHRSVSWYQQTPGQGLQFLFEYFSETQRNKGNFPGRFSGRQFSNSRSEMNVSTLELGDSALYLCASRPTGANTGELFFGEGSRLTVL.

The J gene is TRBJ2-3, the V gene TRBV15; 8 bases line up with TRBD2. This CDR3 region has 14 residues. The germline V gene encodes CDR1 LNHNV and CDR2 YYDKDF (reference sequence). V lost 8 bases to trimming and J lost 1 base; unmatched junction nucleotides: 5. The CDR3 reads CATASSGGTDTQYF. For the CDR3, the DNA is TGTGCCACCGCAAGTAGCGGGGGCACAGATACGCAGTATTTT.

The chain links TRBV7-3 to TRBJ2-5; TRBD1 matches 7 bases. Germline assignment: CDR1 SGHTA and CDR2 FQGTGA. The CDR3 is made up of 14 amino acids. Germline trimming cut 5 bases from V and 5 bases from J; bases unmatched to any gene: 8. The CDR3 reads CASSATGAGETQYF. The CDR3 coding sequence is TGTGCCAGCAGCGCCACAGGGGCTGGGGAGACCCAGTACTTC.

The CDR3 nucleotides are TGTGCCAGCTCACCACTTGGGACAGGGGGTCAGCCAGATACGCAGTATTTT. Translated, it gives CASSPLGTGGQPDTQYF. The chain joins TRBV18 to TRBJ2-3, with 11 bases lining up with TRBD1. CDR1 and CDR2 (germline): KGHSH, LQKENI. The CDR3 contains 17 residues. Germline trimming cut 1 base from V and 4 bases from J; bases unmatched to any gene: 7.

This clone was picked up a small number of times. This chain joins TRBV29-1 and TRBJ2-7; the match to TRBD1 covers 12 bases. Germline CDR1 SQVTM, CDR2 ANQGSEA. CDR3 length equals 14 residues. The junction had 9 bases not matched to a gene; V was cut back by 6 bases and J by 6 bases. The CDR3 coding sequence is TGCAGCGTCACCCCGGGACAGGGGGCCTCCGAGCAGTACTTC. As protein: CSVTPGQGASEQYF.

The rearrangement joins TRBV18 to TRBJ2-7, with 10 bases lining up with TRBD1. Trimming cost V 8 bases and J 6 bases; bases outside gene matches: 7. This CDR3 has 13 amino acids. CDR1 is KGHSH and CDR2 is LQKENI in the germline V gene. The CDR3 sequence is CASAGTGVVEQYF. CDR3 DNA: TGTGCCAGCGCTGGGACAGGGGTGGTCGAGCAGTACTTC. Variable domain in full (rest from reference TRBV18 and TRBJ2-7): NAGVMQNPRHLVRRRGQEARLRCSPMKGHSHVYWYRQLPEEGLKFMVYLQKENIIDESGMPKERFSAEFPKEGPSILRIQQVVRGDSAAYFCASAGTGVVEQYFGPGTRLTVT.

The chain carries TRBV2 and TRBJ1-1; D call uncertain. V gave up 7 bases and J gave up 3 bases, with 15 bases separating them. Per the germline V gene, CDR1 is SNHLY and CDR2 is FYNNEI. This CDR3 has 14 amino acids. The CDR3 nucleotides read TGTGCCAGCATCACGCGGCGTTTGGACACTGAAGCTTTCTTT. Its protein is CASITRRLDTEAFF.